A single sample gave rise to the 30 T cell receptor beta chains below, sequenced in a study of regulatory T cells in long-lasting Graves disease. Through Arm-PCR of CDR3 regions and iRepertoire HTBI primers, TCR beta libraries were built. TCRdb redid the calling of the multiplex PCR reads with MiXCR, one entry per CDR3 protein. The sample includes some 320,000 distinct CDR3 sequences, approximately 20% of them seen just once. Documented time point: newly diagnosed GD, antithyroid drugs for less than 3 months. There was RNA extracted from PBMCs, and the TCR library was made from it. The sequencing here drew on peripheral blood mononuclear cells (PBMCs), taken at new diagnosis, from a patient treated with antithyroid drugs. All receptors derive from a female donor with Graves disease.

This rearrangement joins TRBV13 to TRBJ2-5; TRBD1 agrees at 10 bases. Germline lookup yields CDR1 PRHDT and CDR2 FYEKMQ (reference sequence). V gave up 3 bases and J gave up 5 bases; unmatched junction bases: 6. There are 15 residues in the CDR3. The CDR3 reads CASSFRQGAGETQYF. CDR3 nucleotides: TGTGCCAGCAGCTTCAGACAGGGGGCAGGGGAGACCCAGTACTTC.

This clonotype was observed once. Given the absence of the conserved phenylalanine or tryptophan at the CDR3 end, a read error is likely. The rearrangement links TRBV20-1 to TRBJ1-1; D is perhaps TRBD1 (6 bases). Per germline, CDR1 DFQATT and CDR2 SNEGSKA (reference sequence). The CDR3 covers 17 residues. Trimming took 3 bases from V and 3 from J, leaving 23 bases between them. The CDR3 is CSARSWAGAEVDTEAFL. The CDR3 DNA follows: TGCAGTGCTAGGTCTTGGGCAGGGGCGGAGGTGGACACTGAAGCTTTCCTT.

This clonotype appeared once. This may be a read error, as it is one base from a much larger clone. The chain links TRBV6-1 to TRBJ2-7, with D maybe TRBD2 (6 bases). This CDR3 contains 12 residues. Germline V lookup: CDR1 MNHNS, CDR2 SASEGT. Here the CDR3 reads CVSRESAYEQYF. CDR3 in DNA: TGTGTCAGCCGGGAGTCGGCCTACGAGCAGTACTTC.

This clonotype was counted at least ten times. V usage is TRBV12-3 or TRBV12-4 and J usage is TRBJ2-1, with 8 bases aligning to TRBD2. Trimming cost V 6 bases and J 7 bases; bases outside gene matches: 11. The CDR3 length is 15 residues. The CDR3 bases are TGTGCCAGCAGCCCGGGACTAGGGATCAATAATGAGCAGTTCTTC. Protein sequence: CASSPGLGINNEQFF.

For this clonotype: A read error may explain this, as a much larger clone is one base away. The CDR3 DNA reads TGCGCCAGCAGCTTGGCGGTTAGCGGGGAGAGCTCCTACAATGAGCAGTACTTC. Translated, it gives CASSLAVSGESSYNEQYF. The chain combines TRBV5-1 with TRBJ2-5; 8 nucleotides line up with TRBD2. Per the germline V gene, CDR1 is SGHRS and CDR2 is YFSETQ. Unmatched junction bases numbered 21, after V lost 0 bases and J lost 11 bases. The CDR3 is 18 amino acids.

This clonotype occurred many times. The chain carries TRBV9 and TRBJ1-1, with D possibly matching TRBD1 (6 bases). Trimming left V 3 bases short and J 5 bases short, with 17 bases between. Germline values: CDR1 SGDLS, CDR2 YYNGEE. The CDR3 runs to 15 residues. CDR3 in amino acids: CASSERSLGGTEAFF. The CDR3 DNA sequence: TGTGCCAGCAGCGAGCGAAGTTTAGGGGGGACTGAAGCTTTCTTT.

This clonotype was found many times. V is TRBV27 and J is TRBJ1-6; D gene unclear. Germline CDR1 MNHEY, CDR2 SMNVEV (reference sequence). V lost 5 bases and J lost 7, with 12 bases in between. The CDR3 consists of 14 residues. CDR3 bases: TGTGCCAGCAGTCTACAAGGGAAAAATTCACCCCTCCACTTT. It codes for CASSLQGKNSPLHF.

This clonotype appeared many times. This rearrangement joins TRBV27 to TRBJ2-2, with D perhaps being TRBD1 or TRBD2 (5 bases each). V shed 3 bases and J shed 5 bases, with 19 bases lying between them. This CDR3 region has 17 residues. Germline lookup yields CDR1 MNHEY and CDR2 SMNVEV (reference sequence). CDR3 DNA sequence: TGTGCCAGCAGTTTGCAAGCCGGGACGAGAAATACCGGGGAGCTGTTTTTT. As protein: CASSLQAGTRNTGELFF.

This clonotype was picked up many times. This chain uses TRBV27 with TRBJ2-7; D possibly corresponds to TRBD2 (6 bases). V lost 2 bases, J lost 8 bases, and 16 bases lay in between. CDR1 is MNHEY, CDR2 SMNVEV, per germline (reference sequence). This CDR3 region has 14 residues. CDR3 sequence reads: CASSLAGTPFKQYF. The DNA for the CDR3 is TGTGCCAGCAGTTTAGCGGGAACACCCTTCAAGCAGTACTTC.

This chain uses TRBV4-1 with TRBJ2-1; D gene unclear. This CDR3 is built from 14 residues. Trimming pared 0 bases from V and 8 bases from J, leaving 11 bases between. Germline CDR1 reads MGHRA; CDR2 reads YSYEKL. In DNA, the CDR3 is TGCGCCAGCAGCCAAGAAGTTCCCTGGGATGAGCAGTTCTTC. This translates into CASSQEVPWDEQFF.

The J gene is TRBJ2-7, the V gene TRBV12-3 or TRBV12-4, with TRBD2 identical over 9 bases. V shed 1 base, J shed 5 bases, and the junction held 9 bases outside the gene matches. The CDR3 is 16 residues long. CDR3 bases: TGTGCCAGCAGTTTAGGAGGAGTAGCGGGAGTCAACGAGCAGTACTTC. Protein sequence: CASSLGGVAGVNEQYF.

Here the CDR3 reads CASSFGWTSGRAPTYEQYF. CDR3 nucleotide sequence: TGTGCCAGCAGTTTTGGGTGGACTAGCGGGAGGGCCCCGACCTACGAGCAGTACTTC. The chain couples TRBV28 to TRBJ2-7, with TRBD2 matching over 15 bases. CDR3 length equals 19 residues. V was clipped by 3 bases and J by 2 bases; unmatched bases: 11. Germline assignment: CDR1 MDHEN and CDR2 SYDVKM. Drawing the rest from reference TRBV28 and TRBJ2-7, the complete variable domain is DVKVTQSSRYLVKRTGEKVFLECVQDMDHENMFWYRQDPGLGLRLIYFSYDVKMKEKGDIPEGYSVSREKKERFSLILESASTNQTSMYLCASSFGWTSGRAPTYEQYFGPGTRLTVT.

The CDR3 DNA sequence: TGTGCCAGCAGCGGACAGGGCGCAATTCCGCCCCAGCATTTT. This codes for CASSGQGAIPPQHF. The rearrangement joins TRBV9 to TRBJ1-5; 7 bases agree with TRBD1. V lost 3 bases, J lost 9 bases, and 9 bases stayed unmatched. The length of the CDR3 is 14 residues. Germline assignment: CDR1 SGDLS and CDR2 YYNGEE.

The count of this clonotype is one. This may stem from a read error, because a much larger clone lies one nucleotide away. DNA for the CDR3: TGTGCCAGCATCCCTAGCCTAGAGTGGATCGGGGAGCTGTTTTTT. Translated: CASIPSLEWIGELFF. This sequence joins TRBV7-9 and TRBJ2-2; a weak D match, TRBD2 (5 bases). The CDR3 totals 15 residues. CDR1 and CDR2 (germline): SEHNR, FQNEAQ (reference sequence). Trimming took off 7 bases at V and 7 bases at J, with 19 bases between the two ends.

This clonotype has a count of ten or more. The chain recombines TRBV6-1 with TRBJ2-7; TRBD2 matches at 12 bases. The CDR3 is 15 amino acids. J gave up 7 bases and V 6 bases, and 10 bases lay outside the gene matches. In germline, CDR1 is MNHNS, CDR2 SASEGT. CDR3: CASSTGTSGLGEQYF. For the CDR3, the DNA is TGTGCCAGCAGCACCGGGACTAGCGGGCTGGGGGAGCAGTACTTC.

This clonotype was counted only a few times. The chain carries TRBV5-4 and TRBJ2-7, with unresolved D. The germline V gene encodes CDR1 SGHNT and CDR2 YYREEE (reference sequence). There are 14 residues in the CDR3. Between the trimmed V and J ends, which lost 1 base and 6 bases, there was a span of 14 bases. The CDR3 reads CASSLFPSKAEQYF. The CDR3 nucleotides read TGTGCCAGCAGCTTGTTTCCCTCGAAGGCCGAGCAGTACTTC.

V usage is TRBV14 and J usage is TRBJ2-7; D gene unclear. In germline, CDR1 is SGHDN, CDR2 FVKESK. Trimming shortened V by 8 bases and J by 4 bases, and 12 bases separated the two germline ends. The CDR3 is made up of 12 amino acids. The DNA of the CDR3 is TGTGCCAGCGCCGGAGAAGGGTACGAGCAGTACTTC. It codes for CASAGEGYEQYF.

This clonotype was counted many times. The DNA of the CDR3 is TGTGCCAGCAGCCAACTACAGGCCCCAAAAGCCAAAAACATTCAGTACTTC. This gives the protein CASSQLQAPKAKNIQYF. The V gene is TRBV7-9, the J gene TRBJ2-4; D may be TRBD1 (5 bases). The CDR3 totals 17 residues. V was shortened by 5 bases and J by 0 bases, with 17 bases between the two germline ends. Per the germline V gene, CDR1 is SEHNR and CDR2 is FQNEAQ (reference sequence).

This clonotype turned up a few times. This CDR3 is CASSFLADETYNEQFF. In DNA, the CDR3 is TGTGCCAGCAGTTTCCTAGCGGACGAGACCTACAATGAGCAGTTCTTC. The chain carries TRBV28 and TRBJ2-1; 7 bases fit TRBD2. The CDR3 spans 16 residues. Trimming took 3 bases from V and 2 from J; bases not matched to a gene: 7. The V gene's germline CDR1 is MDHEN and CDR2 SYDVKM.

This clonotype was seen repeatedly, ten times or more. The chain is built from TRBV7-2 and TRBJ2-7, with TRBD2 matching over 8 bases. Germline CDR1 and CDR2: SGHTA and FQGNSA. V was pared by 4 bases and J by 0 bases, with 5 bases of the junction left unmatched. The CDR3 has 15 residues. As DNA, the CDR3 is TGTGCCAGCAGCTCAGGACTAGCCTCCTCCTACGAGCAGTACTTC. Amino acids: CASSSGLASSYEQYF. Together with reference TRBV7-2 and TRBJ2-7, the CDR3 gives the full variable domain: GAGVSQSPSNKVTEKGKDVELRCDPISGHTALYWYRQSLGQGLEFLIYFQGNSAPDKSGLPSDRFSAERTGGSVSTLTIQRTQQEDSAVYLCASSSGLASSYEQYFGPGTRLTVT.

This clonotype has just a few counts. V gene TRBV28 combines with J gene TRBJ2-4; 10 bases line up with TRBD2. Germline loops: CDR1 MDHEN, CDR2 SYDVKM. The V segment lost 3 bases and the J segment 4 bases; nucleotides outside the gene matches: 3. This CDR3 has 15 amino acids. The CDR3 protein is CASSFLAGEKNIQYF. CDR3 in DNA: TGTGCCAGCAGTTTCCTAGCGGGAGAAAAAAACATTCAGTACTTC.

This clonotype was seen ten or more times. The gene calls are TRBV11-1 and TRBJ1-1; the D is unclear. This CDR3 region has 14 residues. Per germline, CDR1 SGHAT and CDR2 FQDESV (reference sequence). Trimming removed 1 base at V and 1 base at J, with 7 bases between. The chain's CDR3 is CASSLERTNTEAFF. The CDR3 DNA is TGTGCCAGCAGCTTAGAACGGACGAACACTGAAGCTTTCTTT.

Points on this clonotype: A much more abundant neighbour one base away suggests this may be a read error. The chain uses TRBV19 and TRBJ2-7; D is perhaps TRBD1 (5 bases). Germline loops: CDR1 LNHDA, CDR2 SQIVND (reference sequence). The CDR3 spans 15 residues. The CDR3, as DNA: TGTGCCAGTGGTATAGCACAGGACCTTGCCCACGAGCAGTACTTC. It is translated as CASGIAQDLAHEQYF.

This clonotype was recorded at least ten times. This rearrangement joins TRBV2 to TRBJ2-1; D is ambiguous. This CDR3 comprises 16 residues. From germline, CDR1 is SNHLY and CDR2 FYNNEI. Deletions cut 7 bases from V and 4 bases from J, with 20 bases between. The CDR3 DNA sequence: TGTGCCAGCACCCCCGACCCGACCGAAAGATACAATGAGCAGTTCTTC. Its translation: CASTPDPTERYNEQFF.

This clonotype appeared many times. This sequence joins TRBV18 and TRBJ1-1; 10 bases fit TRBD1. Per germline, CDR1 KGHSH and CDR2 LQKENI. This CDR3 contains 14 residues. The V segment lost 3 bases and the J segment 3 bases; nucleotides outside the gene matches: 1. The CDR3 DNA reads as TGTGCCAGCTCACCCGGGACAGGGGACACTGAAGCTTTCTTT. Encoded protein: CASSPGTGDTEAFF.

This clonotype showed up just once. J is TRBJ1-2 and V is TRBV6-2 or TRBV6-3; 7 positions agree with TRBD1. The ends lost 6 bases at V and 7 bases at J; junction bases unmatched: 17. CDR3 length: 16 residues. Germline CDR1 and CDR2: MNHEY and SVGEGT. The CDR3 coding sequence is TGTGCCAGCAGACTACTAGCGGGAGACAGGGTTGCTGGCTACACCTTC. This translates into CASRLLAGDRVAGYTF.

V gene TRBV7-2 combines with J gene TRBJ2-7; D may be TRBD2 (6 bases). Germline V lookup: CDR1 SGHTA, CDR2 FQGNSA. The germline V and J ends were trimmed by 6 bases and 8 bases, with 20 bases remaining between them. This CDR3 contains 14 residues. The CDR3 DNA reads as TGTGCCAGCAGACCGTCGGGGGACCCCACGAAGCAGTACTTC. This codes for CASRPSGDPTKQYF.

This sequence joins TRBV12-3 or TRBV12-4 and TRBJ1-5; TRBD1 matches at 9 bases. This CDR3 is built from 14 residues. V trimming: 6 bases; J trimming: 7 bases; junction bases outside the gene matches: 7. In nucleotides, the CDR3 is TGTGCCAGCAGGGGCGGGACAGGGAACCAGCCCCAGCATTTT. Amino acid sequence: CASRGGTGNQPQHF.

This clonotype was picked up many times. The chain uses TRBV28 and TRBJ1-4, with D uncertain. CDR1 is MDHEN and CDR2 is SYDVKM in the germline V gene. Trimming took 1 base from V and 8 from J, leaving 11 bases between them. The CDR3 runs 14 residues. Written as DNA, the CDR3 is TGTGCCAGCAGTTTATACCGGAGGAGAGAAAAACTGTTTTTT. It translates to CASSLYRRREKLFF.

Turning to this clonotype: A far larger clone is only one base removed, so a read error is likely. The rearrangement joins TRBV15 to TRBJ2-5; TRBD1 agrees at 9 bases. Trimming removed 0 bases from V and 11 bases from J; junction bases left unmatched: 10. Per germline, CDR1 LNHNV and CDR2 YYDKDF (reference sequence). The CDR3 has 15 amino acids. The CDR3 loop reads CATSREGQGFDEQYF. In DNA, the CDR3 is TGTGCCACCAGCAGAGAGGGACAGGGCTTCGATGAGCAGTACTTC.